This T cell receptor (beta chain) is from a study of metastatic and nonmetastatic thyroid tumors. Study-level background: The authors compared repertoires across blood and tumor or nodule tissue from malignant and benign thyroid patients.

This CDR3 contains 13 residues. Germline V gene sequence: CDR1 LNHNV, CDR2 YYDKDF (reference sequence). V shed 5 bases and J shed 5 bases, with 12 bases lying between them. This clone was seen more than once but under ten times. TCRdb re-clonotyped the PCR reads via MiXCR. This repertoire shows tens of thousands of clones, approximately 20% found once; its top ten account for roughly 3.8%. No patient had received any treatment before thyroid surgery. The sample was blood. The clonotype originates from a male donor with papillary thyroid cancer or a benign thyroid nodule (not recorded which). Some clones in this sample may be carry-over from other donors' samples. The V and J genes are TRBV15 and TRBJ2-5, with D possibly matching TRBD1 (6 bases). The CDR3: CATSEQGEETQYF. The CDR3 DNA reads as TGTGCCACCAGCGAACAGGGCGAGGAGACCCAGTACTTC.